This TCR beta chain was captured by sequencing in a study of blood T cell repertoires in COVID-19. Study-level background: COVID-19 samples, acute and convalescent, were from the United States, Italy and Spain.

The CDR3 covers 15 residues. Trimming took 5 bases from V and 2 from J, leaving 13 bases between them. The V gene's germline CDR1 is MNHEY and CDR2 SVGAGI. In the authors' workflow: Estimation of nucleated cell counts was performed using reference gene primer amplification. Profiling relied on immunoSEQ multiplex PCR, and the TCRdb table lists in-frame clones only, not all of them. From that table come the V and J calls and clone size; the DNA was used to work out D and trimming. Among roughly 150,000 clones, 60% to 85% were seen once, and the ten largest hold 2.5% to 3.5%. This chain connects TRBV6-5 to TRBJ1-3, with D possibly TRBD1 on 5 matching bases. The material sequenced was peripheral blood. This TCR was recovered from a man aged 65-85 years with acute or convalescent COVID-19. CDR3 amino acids: CASSLIQGAGNTIYF. The CDR3 coding sequence is TGTGCCAGCAGTCTAATTCAGGGCGCTGGAAACACCATATATTTT.